These 13 T cell receptor beta chains originate from one sample sequenced in a study of beta chain features in type 1 diabetes. Their target antigens are unknown. General study points: There was a moderate but significant shortening of TCRB CDR3s in all four CD4+ subsets of Type 1 diabetes patients.

The entirety of the isolated RNA underwent reverse transcription, so expressed TCRB transcripts were sequenced. Clones were sequenced by immunoSEQ multiplex PCR, and TCRdb holds only the in-frame ones, with some missing. The table shows about 340,000 clones, with around 9.7% occurring only once. The source material was central memory CD4+ T cells from blood. The receptors here all came from a man aged 30 to 45 with type 1 diabetes.

A few counts support this clone. The chain couples TRBV12-5 to TRBJ2-1, with TRBD2 matching 8 bases. This CDR3 comprises 17 residues. Losses at the gene ends were 6 bases for V and 0 bases for J; bases not matched to a gene: 10. The germline V gene has CDR1 LGHNT and CDR2 FRNRAP. This CDR3 reads CASGLALAASSYNEQFF. The CDR3 DNA follows: TGTGCTAGTGGCCTTGCACTAGCGGCAAGCTCCTACAATGAGCAGTTCTTC.

This clone was counted a few times. The genes are TRBV10-3 and TRBJ1-2; D not resolved. Germline V gene sequence: CDR1 ENHRY, CDR2 SYGVKD. V lost 2 bases, J lost 8 bases, and 24 bases lay in between. CDR3 length equals 17 residues. The CDR3 protein is CAISETSGAPTSVGYTF. The DNA of the CDR3 is TGTGCCATCAGTGAGACATCAGGTGCCCCAACATCGGTAGGCTACACCTTC.

The rearrangement uses TRBV28 and TRBJ2-7, with a tentative D call TRBD1 (6 bases). CDR3 size: 17 residues. Per the germline V gene, CDR1 is MDHEN and CDR2 is SYDVKM. Trimming removed 4 bases at V and 0 bases at J, with 19 bases between. The CDR3 DNA reads as TGTGCCAGCAGTTCCTCAGGGCGAAGGGGGAGCTCCTACGAGCAGTACTTC. Protein: CASSSSGRRGSSYEQYF.

A few counts support this clone. V gene TRBV10-1 combines with J gene TRBJ2-7; D is unclear. The CDR3 length is 13 residues. V was clipped by 3 bases and J by 9 bases, with 15 bases between them. Per the germline V gene, CDR1 is WNHNN and CDR2 is SYGVQD (reference sequence). Here the CDR3 DNA reads TGCGCCAGCAGTGAACTACCGGCCGGTGGGCAGTACTTC. It codes for CASSELPAGGQYF.

The rearrangement links TRBV6-1 to TRBJ2-3; D might be TRBD2 (6 bases). CDR1 is MNHNS, CDR2 SASEGT, per germline. The CDR3 loop spans 15 amino acids. V gave up 6 bases and J gave up 2 bases, with 15 bases separating them. The CDR3 loop reads CASRKSGSFTDTQYF. As DNA, the CDR3 is TGTGCCAGCAGGAAAAGCGGGTCCTTCACAGATACGCAGTATTTT.

The chain uses TRBV30 and TRBJ1-6, with 8 bases matching TRBD1. The CDR3 extends over 13 amino acids. Per the germline V gene, CDR1 is GTSNPN and CDR2 is SVGIG (reference sequence). Losses at the gene ends were 7 bases for V and 6 bases for J; bases not matched to a gene: 5. CDR3 coding DNA: TGTGCCTCCACAGGGGGAGGTAATTCACCCCTCCACTTT. Translated, it gives CASTGGGNSPLHF.

This clone was seen a few times. The rearrangement links TRBV4-1 to TRBJ1-1, with D unresolved. CDR1 is MGHRA, CDR2 YSYEKL, per germline. This CDR3 spans 15 amino acids. V was pared by 1 base and J by 6 bases, with 15 bases between. Here the CDR3 reads CASSQGPMWGSEAFF. The DNA for the CDR3 is TGCGCCAGCAGCCAAGGACCGATGTGGGGTTCTGAAGCTTTCTTT.

This clone has only a few counts. This chain connects TRBV30 to TRBJ1-5; TRBD1 aligns across 9 bases. Germline V gene sequence: CDR1 GTSNPN, CDR2 SVGIG (reference sequence). The CDR3 totals 16 residues. V dropped 0 bases and J dropped 3; count of bases not matched to a gene: 6. The CDR3 protein is CAWSVFGTGINQPQHF. In DNA form, the CDR3 reads TGTGCCTGGAGTGTATTCGGGACAGGGATCAATCAGCCCCAGCATTTT.

Ten or more counts support this clone. The chain links TRBV5-1 to TRBJ2-1; D may be TRBD2 (6 bases). Germline assignment: CDR1 SGHRS and CDR2 YFSETQ. Trimming pared 2 bases from V and 2 bases from J, leaving 14 bases between. CDR3 length: 16 residues. The CDR3 here is CASSLSPGVTYNEQFF. The CDR3 DNA sequence: TGCGCCAGCAGCTTATCCCCGGGGGTTACCTACAATGAGCAGTTCTTC.

This clone was seen a handful of times. At one end, the junction sequence differs from germline, possibly due to a read error. This chain joins TRBV5-1 and TRBJ2-7; D remains ambiguous. CDR1 and CDR2 from the germline V gene are SGHRS and YFSETQ. The CDR3 is made up of 12 amino acids. CDR3 protein: CASSLDHQSSLF. Written as DNA, the CDR3 is TGCGCCAGCAGCTTAGATCACCAGTCCTCTCTCTTC.

The CDR3 is CASIVQGAGAFF. The CDR3 region has the DNA TGTGCCAGCATCGTACAGGGGGCTGGAGCTTTCTTT. The chain uses TRBV5-5 and TRBJ1-1; TRBD1 agrees at 9 bases. V lost 6 bases, J lost 10 bases, and 7 bases stayed unmatched. Per germline, CDR1 SGHKS and CDR2 YYEKEE (reference sequence). This CDR3 comprises 12 residues. The full variable domain, in which reference TRBV5-5 and TRBJ1-1 provide the parts outside the CDR3, is DAGVTQSPTHLIKTRGQQVTLRCSPISGHKSVSWYQQVLGQGPQFIFQYYEKEERGRGNFPDRFSARQFPNYSSELNVNALLLGDSALYLCASIVQGAGAFFGQGTRLTVV.

The V gene is TRBV2, the J gene TRBJ1-2; 9 bases fit TRBD1. V lost 7 bases to trimming and J lost 4 bases; unmatched junction nucleotides: 4. The CDR3 loop spans 13 amino acids. CDR1 is SNHLY, CDR2 FYNNEI, per germline. This CDR3 reads CASNPTGGYGYTF. CDR3 coding DNA: TGTGCCAGCAATCCGACAGGGGGCTATGGCTACACCTTC.

This clone was counted only a few times. The genes are TRBV6-5 and TRBJ2-1; 12 positions match TRBD2. V trimming: 0 bases; J trimming: 8 bases; junction bases outside the gene matches: 5. The CDR3 is made up of 16 amino acids. Per germline, CDR1 MNHEY and CDR2 SVGAGI. The CDR3 is CASSYSLAGGKYEQFF. For the CDR3, the DNA is TGTGCCAGCAGTTACTCGCTAGCGGGGGGGAAATATGAGCAGTTCTTC.